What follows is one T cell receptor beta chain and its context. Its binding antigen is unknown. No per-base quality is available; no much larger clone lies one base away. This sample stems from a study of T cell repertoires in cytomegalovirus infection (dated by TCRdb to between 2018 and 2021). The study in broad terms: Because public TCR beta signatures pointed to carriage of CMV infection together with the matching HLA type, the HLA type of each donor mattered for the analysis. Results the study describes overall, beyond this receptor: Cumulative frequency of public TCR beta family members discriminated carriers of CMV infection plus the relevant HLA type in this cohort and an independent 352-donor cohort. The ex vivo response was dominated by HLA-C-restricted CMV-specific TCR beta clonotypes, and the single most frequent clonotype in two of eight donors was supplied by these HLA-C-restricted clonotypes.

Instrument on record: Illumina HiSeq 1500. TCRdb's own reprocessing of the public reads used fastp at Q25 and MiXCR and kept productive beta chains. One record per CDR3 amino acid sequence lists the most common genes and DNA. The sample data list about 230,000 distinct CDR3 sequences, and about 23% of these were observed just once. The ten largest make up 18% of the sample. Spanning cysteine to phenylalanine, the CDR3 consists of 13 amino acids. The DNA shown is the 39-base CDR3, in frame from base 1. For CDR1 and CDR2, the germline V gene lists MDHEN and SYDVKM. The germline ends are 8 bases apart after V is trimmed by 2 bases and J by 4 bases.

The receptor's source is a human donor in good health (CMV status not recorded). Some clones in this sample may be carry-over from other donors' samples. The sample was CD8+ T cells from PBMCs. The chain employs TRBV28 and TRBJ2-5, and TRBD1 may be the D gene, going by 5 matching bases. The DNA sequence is TGTGCCAGCAGTTTAGCAGGGATAGAGACCCAGTACTTC. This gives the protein CASSLAGIETQYF.